This T cell receptor beta chain was retrieved from a study of shared clonotypes between healthy human individuals. Study conclusions and caveats: In having few donors, the study represented limited genetic and exposure-history diversity. Non-shared clonotypes showed lower generation probabilities than clonotypes common to all four donors.

With respect to this clone: Its antigen is as yet unknown.

Sorted-subset replicate PCR reactions contained roughly 200 ng DNA, corresponding to tens of thousands of T cell genomes. Using immunoSEQ multiplex PCR, the repertoire was profiled, and TCRdb retains in-frame clones only, with some absent. The top ten clones hold 0.36% of a sample with fewer than 1.6 million clones, less than 99% of them seen once. CDR1 is SGHVS, CDR2 FQNEAQ, per germline. This CDR3 is 15 amino acids long. Germline trimming cut 0 bases from V and 3 bases from J; bases unmatched to any gene: 3. The V call is TRBV7-8, the J call TRBJ2-7; 9 bases match TRBD1. The TCR comes from a man younger than 45 in good health. The sample taken for sequencing was naive CD4+ T cells sorted from blood. The subset: CD45RA+ positively selected. As DNA, the CDR3 is TGTGCCAGCAGCTTAGCGTTGGGACAGGGCTACGAGCAGTACTTC. Its translation: CASSLALGQGYEQYF.